The 12 T cell receptor beta chains reported below all come from one sample, sequenced in a study of tumor-infiltrating lymphocytes in localized non-small cell lung cancer. Some clones are missing from TCRdb's copy, which holds only in-frame ones; the method was immunoSEQ multiplex PCR. This sample has thousands of clones, with about 80% found just once. The material sequenced was uninvolved lung tissue not adjacent to the tumor. These receptors came from a human donor with non-small cell lung cancer.

The CDR3 DNA reads TGTGCCAGCAGACTAGCGGGAGAGGGTTACGAGCAGTACTTC. This gives the protein CASRLAGEGYEQYF. The chain is built from TRBV7-8 and TRBJ2-7; 11 bases agree with TRBD2. The V gene's germline CDR1 is SGHVS and CDR2 FQNEAQ. Trimming removed 6 bases from V and 4 bases from J; junction bases left unmatched: 5. This CDR3 spans 14 amino acids.

The chain couples TRBV9 to TRBJ1-2; 7 bases agree with TRBD1. Germline values: CDR1 SGDLS, CDR2 YYNGEE. The CDR3 covers 14 residues. The V and J ends lost 0 bases and 7 bases, in that order; junction bases with no gene match: 6. CDR3 sequence: CASSVDTGVGGYTF. In nucleotides, the CDR3 is TGTGCCAGCAGCGTAGATACAGGGGTAGGTGGCTACACCTTC. The full variable domain, in which reference TRBV9 and TRBJ1-2 provide the parts outside the CDR3, is DSGVTQTPKHLITATGQRVTLRCSPRSGDLSVYWYQQSLDQGLQFLIQYYNGEERAKGNILERFSAQQFPDLHSELNLSSLELGDSALYFCASSVDTGVGGYTFGSGTRLTVV.

This chain connects TRBV4-1 to TRBJ1-2; D is perhaps TRBD1 (6 bases). The V end lost 1 base, the J end lost 3 bases, and 9 bases lay between the germline ends. Germline V gene data show CDR1 as MGHRA and CDR2 as YSYEKL. This CDR3 is 14 amino acids long. The CDR3 sequence is CASSQGGHDYGYTF. CDR3 DNA: TGCGCCAGCAGCCAAGGGGGACATGACTATGGCTACACCTTC.

This clone was picked up a small number of times. The chain couples TRBV27 to TRBJ1-5, with D perhaps TRBD1 (6 bases). The CDR3 sequence is 15 residues long. Germline CDR1 is MNHEY and CDR2 is SMNVEV (reference sequence). Trimming took off 6 bases at V and 5 bases at J, with 17 bases between the two ends. DNA for the CDR3: TGTGCCAGCAGACGGGGGCTACGAGTTGATCAGCCCCAGCATTTT. It translates to CASRRGLRVDQPQHF.

This clone turned up a few times. The CDR3 region is CASSLGTSGVQETQYF. The CDR3 nucleotides read TGTGCCAGCAGCTTAGGGACTAGCGGGGTCCAAGAGACCCAGTACTTC. This chain connects TRBV11-1 to TRBJ2-5, with 12 nucleotides matching TRBD2. The CDR3 extends over 16 amino acids. CDR1 SGHAT and CDR2 FQDESV come from the germline V gene (reference sequence). Trimming took 1 base from V and 1 from J; bases not matched to a gene: 1.

The chain has TRBV28 and TRBJ2-4; 8 bases match TRBD1. Germline CDR1 and CDR2: MDHEN and SYDVKM. J gave up 15 bases and V 6 bases, and 10 bases lay outside the gene matches. The CDR3 is 12 residues long. As DNA, the CDR3 is TGTGCCAGCAGGACAGGGGCGCTCGTTTGGTACTTC. This codes for CASRTGALVWYF. The full variable domain, rest sourced from reference TRBV28 and TRBJ2-4, is DVKVTQSSRYLVKRTGEKVFLECVQDMDHENMFWYRQDPGLGLRLIYFSYDVKMKEKGDIPEGYSVSREKKERFSLILESASTNQTSMYLCASRTGALVWYFGAGTRLSVL.

The chain joins TRBV2 to TRBJ1-5, with 8 bases aligning to TRBD1. CDR1 is SNHLY and CDR2 is FYNNEI in the germline V gene. The V gene end was trimmed by 6 bases and the J gene end by 2 bases; junction bases not matched to a gene: 3. The CDR3 totals 14 residues. CDR3: CASRDREGNQPQHF. In DNA form, the CDR3 reads TGTGCCAGCAGGGACAGGGAAGGCAATCAGCCCCAGCATTTT.

The CDR3 region has the DNA TGCAGCGCTGCCCGGGACTTTGACTTCAATGAGCAGTTCTTC. Translating gives CSAARDFDFNEQFF. This chain joins TRBV29-1 and TRBJ2-1; the D gene is possibly TRBD2 (6 bases). V lost 7 bases and J 6 bases, leaving 19 bases between the germline ends. The CDR3 totals 14 residues. Germline-derived CDR1 and CDR2 are SQVTM and ANQGSEA.

The V and J genes are TRBV2 and TRBJ1-2; TRBD1 matches at 9 bases. Unmatched junction bases numbered 5, after V lost 5 bases and J lost 4 bases. The CDR3 covers 14 residues. The germline V gene has CDR1 SNHLY and CDR2 FYNNEI. Here the CDR3 DNA reads TGTGCCAGCAGTTACGGGACAGGGATCTATGGCTACACCTTC. Translated, it gives CASSYGTGIYGYTF.

This clone occurred a few times. This rearrangement joins TRBV2 to TRBJ1-1; 7 positions agree with TRBD1. After removal of 5 bases from V and 3 bases from J, the junction contained 27 bases not matched to a gene. This CDR3 is built from 21 residues. Germline V gene sequence: CDR1 SNHLY, CDR2 FYNNEI. CDR3 sequence reads: CASSRTPPSPHIDREDTEAFF. The CDR3 DNA reads as TGTGCCAGCAGTAGAACACCCCCCTCTCCCCACATAGACAGGGAGGACACTGAAGCTTTCTTT.

This chain connects TRBV2 to TRBJ2-7; 11 nucleotides match TRBD2. V shed 4 bases, J shed 7 bases, and the junction held 9 bases outside the gene matches. In germline, CDR1 is SNHLY, CDR2 FYNNEI. The CDR3 is 15 residues long. The CDR3, as DNA: TGTGCCAGCAGTGGAAGGGGGACTAGCGGCCCGGAGCAGTACTTC. This gives the protein CASSGRGTSGPEQYF.

The rearrangement links TRBV28 to TRBJ1-4; D might be TRBD1 (5 bases). The CDR3 runs to 14 residues. V was pared by 7 bases and J by 3 bases, with 12 bases between. The germline V gene has CDR1 MDHEN and CDR2 SYDVKM. The CDR3 spells CASTLGTANEKLFF. The CDR3 nucleotides are TGTGCCAGCACCCTAGGGACGGCTAATGAAAAACTGTTTTTT.